The clone carrying this T cell receptor (beta chain) was detected only a few times. This sample stems from a study of identical twins. TCRdb re-derived calls from the 5' RACE reads in MiXCR, one entry per CDR3 protein. The sample includes roughly 630,000 distinct CDR3 sequences, roughly 7.1% of them seen just once. The sample was also linked to a second study, of yellow fever vaccine responses in identical twins.

Sequenced sample: PBMCs. The source is a woman younger than 35 in good health.

CDR3 sequence reads: CASETASYEQYF. Written as DNA, the CDR3 is TGTGCCAGCGAGACAGCTTCCTACGAGCAGTACTTC. The J gene is TRBJ2-7, the V gene TRBV7-9; D possibly corresponds to TRBD1 (5 bases). This CDR3 is 12 amino acids long. Trimming took off 8 bases at V and 1 base at J, with 9 bases between the two ends. CDR1 is SEHNR, CDR2 FQNEAQ, per germline (reference sequence).